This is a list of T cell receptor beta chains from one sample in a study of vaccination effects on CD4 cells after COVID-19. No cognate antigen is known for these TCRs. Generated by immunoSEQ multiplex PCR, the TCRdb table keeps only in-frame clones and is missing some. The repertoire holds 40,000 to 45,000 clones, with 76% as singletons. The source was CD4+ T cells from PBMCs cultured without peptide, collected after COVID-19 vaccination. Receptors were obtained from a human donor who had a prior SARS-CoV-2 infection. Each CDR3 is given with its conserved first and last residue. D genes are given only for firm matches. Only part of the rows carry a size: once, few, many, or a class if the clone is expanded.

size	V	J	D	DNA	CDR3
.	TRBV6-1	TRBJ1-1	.	TGTGCCAGCAGTGAGCATGGCAGGAACACTGAAGCTTTCTTT	CASSEHGRNTEAFF
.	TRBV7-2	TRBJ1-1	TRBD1	TGTGCCAGCAGCTTAAACAGGGGGGGAGCTTTCTTT	CASSLNRGGAFF
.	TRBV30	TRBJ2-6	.	TGTGCCTGGAGCCTCCTCGGGTCTGGGGCCAACGTCCTGACTTTC	CAWSLLGSGANVLTF
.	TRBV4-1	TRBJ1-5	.	TGCGCCAGCAGCCAACCGACCTCCAATCAGCCCCAGCATTTT	CASSQPTSNQPQHF
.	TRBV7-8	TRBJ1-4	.	TGTGCCAGCAGCTTAGTGGGGAAACTGTTTTTT	CASSLVGKLFF
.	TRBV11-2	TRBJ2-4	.	TGTGCCAGCAGCCCCCTGCCGGACACCAAAAACATTCAGTACTTC	CASSPLPDTKNIQYF
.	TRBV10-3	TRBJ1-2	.	TGTGCCATCAGGGAAAGCGGACGTACTAACTATGGCTACACCTTC	CAIRESGRTNYGYTF
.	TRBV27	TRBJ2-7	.	TGTGCCAGCAGCAACGTTGGAACAAACCACTACGAGCAGTACTTC	CASSNVGTNHYEQYF
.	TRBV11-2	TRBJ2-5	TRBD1	TGTGCCAGCAGCCCCGACAGGGGGCTTCTCGTGACCCAGTACTTC	CASSPDRGLLVTQYF
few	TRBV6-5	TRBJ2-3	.	TGTGCCAGCAGTCAAAGCTACAAAGATACGCAGTATTTT	CASSQSYKDTQYF
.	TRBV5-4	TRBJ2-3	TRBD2	TGTGCCAGCAGCAGGGGACTAGCGGGGAGCACAGATACGCAGTATTTT	CASSRGLAGSTDTQYF
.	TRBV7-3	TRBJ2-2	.	TGTGCCAGCAGCTTAAGAGGCGGGGAGCTGTTTTTT	CASSLRGGELFF
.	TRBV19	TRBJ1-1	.	TGTGCCAGTAGGCGGACAGCCCCCGACGAGCTTAACACTGAAGCTTTCTTT	CASRRTAPDELNTEAFF
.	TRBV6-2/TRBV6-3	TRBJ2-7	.	TGTGCCAGCAGTATGGGGAAATCTTATCCCTACGAGCAGTACTTC	CASSMGKSYPYEQYF
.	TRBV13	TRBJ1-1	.	TGTGCCAGCAGCTTGGACCCTCTAGGGGAAGCTTTCTTT	CASSLDPLGEAFF
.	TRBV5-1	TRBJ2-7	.	TGCGCCAGCAGCTTGGGTCGGTCCAACTACGAGCAGTACTTC	CASSLGRSNYEQYF
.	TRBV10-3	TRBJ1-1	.	TGTGCCATCAGTGAGACTAGGATGAACACTGAAGCTTTCTTT	CAISETRMNTEAFF
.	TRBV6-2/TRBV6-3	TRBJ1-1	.	TGTGCCAGCAGTTACTCGGGTCGACGGGGGGTTAACATGAACACTGAAGCTTTCTTT	CASSYSGRRGVNMNTEAFF
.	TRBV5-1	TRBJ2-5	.	TGCGCCAGCTGCCAAGGGGGGAACGGGGAGACCCAGTACTTC	CASCQGGNGETQYF
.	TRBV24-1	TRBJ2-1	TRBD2	TGTGCCACCAGTGATTTGGTGACTAGCGGGAGGGGAAATGAGCAGTTCTTC	CATSDLVTSGRGNEQFF
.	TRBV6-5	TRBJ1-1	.	TGTGCCAGCAATGGACGCAACCGGTGGGAAGCTTTCTTT	CASNGRNRWEAFF
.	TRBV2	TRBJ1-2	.	TGTGCCAGCACGCCCCGGCGTCACTATGGCTACACCTTC	CASTPRRHYGYTF
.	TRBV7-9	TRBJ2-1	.	TGTGCCAGCAGCCAAACTAGCCGGAGCTCCTACAATGAGCAGTTCTTC	CASSQTSRSSYNEQFF
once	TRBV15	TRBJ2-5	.	TGTGCCACCAGCAGCCCCTCTTACCAAGAGACCCAGTACTTC	CATSSPSYQETQYF
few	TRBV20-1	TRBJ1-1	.	TGCAGTGCTAGTAAGGAACCCGAAGCTTTCTTT	CSASKEPEAFF
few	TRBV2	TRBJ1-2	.	TGTGCCAGCAGTGTGGAGGGAAACTATGGCTACACCTTC	CASSVEGNYGYTF
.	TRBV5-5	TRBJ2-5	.	TGTGCCAGCAGGCATGTTGCCCTCGGGACGACGGAGACCCAGTACTTC	CASRHVALGTTETQYF
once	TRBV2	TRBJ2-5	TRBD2	TGTGCCAGCAGTCCGCGGGAGAGGGAGACCCAGTACTTC	CASSPRERETQYF
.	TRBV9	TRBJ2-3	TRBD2	TGTGCCAGCAGCGTAATAGCGGGAAGCACAGATACGCAGTATTTT	CASSVIAGSTDTQYF
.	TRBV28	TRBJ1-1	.	TGTGCCAGCTTGATGAACACTGAAGCTTTCTTT	CASLMNTEAFF
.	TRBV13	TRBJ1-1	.	TGTGCCAGCAGCTCCCCATGGGAAAACCCTGAAGCTTTCTTT	CASSSPWENPEAFF
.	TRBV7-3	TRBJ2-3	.	TGTGCCAGCAGCTTGTTTGGTGTGCATACGGATACGCAGTATTTT	CASSLFGVHTDTQYF
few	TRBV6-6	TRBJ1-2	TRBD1	TGTGCCAGCAGACGGGACAGCCCTTCTGGCTATGGCTACACCTTC	CASRRDSPSGYGYTF
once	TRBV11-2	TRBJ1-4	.	TGTGCCAGCAGCCCTTGGGGCTCTGAAAAACTGTTTTTT	CASSPWGSEKLFF
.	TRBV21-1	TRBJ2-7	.	TGTGCCAGCAACCCCCGGGACAGGTTGTACGAGCAGTACTTC	CASNPRDRLYEQYF